The source of this T cell receptor (beta chain) is a study of blood T cell repertoires in COVID-19. Per germline, CDR1 MNHEY and CDR2 SVGAGI. V lost 9 bases, J lost 4 bases, and 15 bases lay in between. This CDR3 region has 13 residues. Profiled with immunoSEQ multiplex PCR; TCRdb holds only in-frame clones, not every one. The table has more than 150,000 clones, 70% to 80% seen once. This clonotype originated in a woman aged 45-65 years who had recovered from COVID-19. The rearrangement uses TRBV6-5 and TRBJ2-5; unclear D gene. Sequencing was performed on PBMCs or T cells enriched from blood (not recorded which). The CDR3 loop is CARSAKYGETQYF. The CDR3 DNA reads as TGTGCCAGAAGCGCTAAGTACGGAGAGACCCAGTACTTC.